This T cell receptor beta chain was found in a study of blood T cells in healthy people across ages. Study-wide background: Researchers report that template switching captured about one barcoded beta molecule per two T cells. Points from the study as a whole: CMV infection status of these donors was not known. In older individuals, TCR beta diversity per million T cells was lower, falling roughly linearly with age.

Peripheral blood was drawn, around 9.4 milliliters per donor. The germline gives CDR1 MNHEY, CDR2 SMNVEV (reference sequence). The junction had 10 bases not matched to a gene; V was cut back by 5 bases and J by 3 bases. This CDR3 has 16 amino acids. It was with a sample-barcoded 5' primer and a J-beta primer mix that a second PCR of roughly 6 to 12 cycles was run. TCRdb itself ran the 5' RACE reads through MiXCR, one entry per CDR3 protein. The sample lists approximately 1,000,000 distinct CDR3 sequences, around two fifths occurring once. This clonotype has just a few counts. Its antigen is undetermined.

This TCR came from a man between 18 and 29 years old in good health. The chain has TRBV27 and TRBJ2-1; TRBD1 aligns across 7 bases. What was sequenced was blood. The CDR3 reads CASSHFGDRYYNEQFF. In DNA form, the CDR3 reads TGTGCCAGCAGTCACTTTGGGGACAGATACTACAATGAGCAGTTCTTC.